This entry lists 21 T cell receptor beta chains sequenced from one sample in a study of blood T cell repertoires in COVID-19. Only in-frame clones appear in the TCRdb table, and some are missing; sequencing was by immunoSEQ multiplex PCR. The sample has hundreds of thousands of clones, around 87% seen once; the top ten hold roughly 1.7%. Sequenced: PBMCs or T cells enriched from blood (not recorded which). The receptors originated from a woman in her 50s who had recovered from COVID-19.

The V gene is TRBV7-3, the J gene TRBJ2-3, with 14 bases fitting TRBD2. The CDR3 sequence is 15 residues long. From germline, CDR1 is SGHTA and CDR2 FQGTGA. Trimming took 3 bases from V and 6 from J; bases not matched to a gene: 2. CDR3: CASSLGLAGADTQYF. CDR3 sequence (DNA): TGTGCCAGCAGCTTGGGACTAGCGGGAGCCGATACGCAGTATTTT.

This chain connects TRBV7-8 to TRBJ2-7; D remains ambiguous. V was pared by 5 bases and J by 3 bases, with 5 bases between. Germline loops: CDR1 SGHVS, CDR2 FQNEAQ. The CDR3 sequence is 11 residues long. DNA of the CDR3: TGTGCCAGCAGCCCCAGCTACGAGCAGTACTTC. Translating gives CASSPSYEQYF.

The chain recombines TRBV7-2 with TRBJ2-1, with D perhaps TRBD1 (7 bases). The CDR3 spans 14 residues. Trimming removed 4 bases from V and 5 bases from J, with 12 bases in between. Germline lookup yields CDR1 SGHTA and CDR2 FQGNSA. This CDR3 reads CASSSGGTNNEQFF. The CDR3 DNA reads TGTGCCAGCAGCTCAGGGGGGACCAACAATGAGCAGTTCTTC.

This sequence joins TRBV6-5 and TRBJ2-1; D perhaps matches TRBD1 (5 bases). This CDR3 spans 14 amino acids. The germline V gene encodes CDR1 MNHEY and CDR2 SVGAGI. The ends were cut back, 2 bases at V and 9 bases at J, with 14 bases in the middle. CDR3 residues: CASSYGQTAREQFF. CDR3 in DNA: TGTGCCAGCAGTTACGGTCAGACAGCCCGTGAGCAGTTCTTC.

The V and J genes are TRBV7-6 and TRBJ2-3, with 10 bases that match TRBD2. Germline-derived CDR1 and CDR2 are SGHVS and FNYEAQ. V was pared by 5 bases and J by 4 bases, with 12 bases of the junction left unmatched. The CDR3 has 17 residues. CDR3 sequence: CASSPLSSGSSPDTQYF. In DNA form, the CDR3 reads TGTGCCAGCAGCCCCCTCTCTAGCGGGAGTTCCCCAGATACGCAGTATTTT.

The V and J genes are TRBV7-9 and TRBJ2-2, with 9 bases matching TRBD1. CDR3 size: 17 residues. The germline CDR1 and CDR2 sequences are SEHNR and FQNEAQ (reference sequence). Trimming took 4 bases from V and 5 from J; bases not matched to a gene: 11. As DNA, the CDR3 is TGTGCCAGCAGCTATACCCTTACAGGGGGCCGTACCGGGGAGCTGTTTTTT. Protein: CASSYTLTGGRTGELFF.

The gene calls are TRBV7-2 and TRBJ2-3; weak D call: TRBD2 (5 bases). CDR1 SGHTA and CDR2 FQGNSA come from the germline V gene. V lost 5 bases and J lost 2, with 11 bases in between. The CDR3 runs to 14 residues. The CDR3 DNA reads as TGTGCCAGCAGCCCCACTAGTTCCACAGATACGCAGTATTTT. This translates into CASSPTSSTDTQYF.

For the CDR3, the DNA is TGCGCCAGCAGCTTGGCCGGCCGGGACAATGAGCAGTTCTTC. Translated: CASSLAGRDNEQFF. The rearrangement links TRBV5-1 to TRBJ2-1; D is unclear. The CDR3 runs 14 residues. Germline V gene sequence: CDR1 SGHRS, CDR2 YFSETQ. V was trimmed by 0 bases and J by 5 bases, leaving 9 bases between them.

The CDR3 DNA sequence: TGTGCCAGCAGCTTAGGAGGGAGCAAAAACATTCAGTACTTC. Amino acids: CASSLGGSKNIQYF. The chain carries TRBV7-3 and TRBJ2-4, with D maybe TRBD2 (6 bases). This CDR3 comprises 14 residues. Germline V gene lookup returns CDR1 SGHTA and CDR2 FQGTGA. The V and J ends lost 2 bases and 3 bases respectively, with 8 bases between them.

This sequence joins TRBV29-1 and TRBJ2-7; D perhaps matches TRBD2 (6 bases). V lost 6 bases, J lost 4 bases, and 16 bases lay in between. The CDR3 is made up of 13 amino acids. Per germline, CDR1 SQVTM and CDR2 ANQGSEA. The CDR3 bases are TGCAGCGTCGAGACTAGTCGGGGTTACGAGCAGTACTTC. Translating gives CSVETSRGYEQYF.

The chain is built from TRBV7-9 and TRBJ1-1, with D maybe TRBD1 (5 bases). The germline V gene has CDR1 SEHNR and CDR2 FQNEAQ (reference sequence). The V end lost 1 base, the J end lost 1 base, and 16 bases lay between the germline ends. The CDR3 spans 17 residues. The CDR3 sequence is CASSLGFNGHRNTEAFF. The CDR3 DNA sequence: TGTGCCAGCAGCTTAGGATTTAACGGACACCGGAACACTGAAGCTTTCTTT.

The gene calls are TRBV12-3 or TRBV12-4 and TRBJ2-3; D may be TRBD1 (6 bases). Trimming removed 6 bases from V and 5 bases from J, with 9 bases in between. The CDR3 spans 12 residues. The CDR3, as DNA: TGTGCCAGCAGAGACAGGCTAGATACGCAGTATTTT. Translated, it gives CASRDRLDTQYF.

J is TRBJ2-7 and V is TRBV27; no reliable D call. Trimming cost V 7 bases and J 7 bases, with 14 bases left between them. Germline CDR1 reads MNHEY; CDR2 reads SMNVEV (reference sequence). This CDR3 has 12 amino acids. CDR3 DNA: TGTGCCAGCACCTCCCCCGGGTCTGAGCAGTACTTC. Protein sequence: CASTSPGSEQYF.

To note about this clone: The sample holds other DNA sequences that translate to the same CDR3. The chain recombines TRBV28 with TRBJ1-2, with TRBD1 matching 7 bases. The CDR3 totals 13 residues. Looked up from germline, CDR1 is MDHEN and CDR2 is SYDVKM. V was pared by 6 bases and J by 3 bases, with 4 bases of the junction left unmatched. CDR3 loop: CASREGTDYGYTF. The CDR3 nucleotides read TGTGCCAGCAGAGAGGGGACAGACTATGGCTACACCTTC.

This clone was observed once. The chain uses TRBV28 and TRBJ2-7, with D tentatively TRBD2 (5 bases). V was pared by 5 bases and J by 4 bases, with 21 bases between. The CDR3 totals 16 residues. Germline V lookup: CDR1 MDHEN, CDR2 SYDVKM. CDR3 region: CASSVSLGSGLYEQYF. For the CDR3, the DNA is TGTGCCAGCAGTGTCTCGCTAGGGAGCGGTCTGTACGAGCAGTACTTC.

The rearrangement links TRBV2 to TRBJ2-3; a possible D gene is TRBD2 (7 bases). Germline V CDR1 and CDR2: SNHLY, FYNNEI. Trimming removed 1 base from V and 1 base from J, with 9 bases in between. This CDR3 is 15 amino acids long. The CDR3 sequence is CASSEGGGGTDTQYF. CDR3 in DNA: TGTGCCAGCAGTGAAGGAGGGGGGGGCACAGATACGCAGTATTTT.

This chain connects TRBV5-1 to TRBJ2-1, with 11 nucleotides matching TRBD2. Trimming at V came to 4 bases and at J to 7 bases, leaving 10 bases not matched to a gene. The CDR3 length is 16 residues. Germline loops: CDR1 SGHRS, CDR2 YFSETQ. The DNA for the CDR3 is TGCGCCAGCAGCCCACAACCTAGCGGGAGGAAAAATGAGCAGTTCTTC. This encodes CASSPQPSGRKNEQFF.

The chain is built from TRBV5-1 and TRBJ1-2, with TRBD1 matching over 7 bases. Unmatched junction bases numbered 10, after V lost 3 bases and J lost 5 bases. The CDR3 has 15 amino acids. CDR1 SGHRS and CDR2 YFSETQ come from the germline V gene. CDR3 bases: TGCGCCAGCAGCTCCAGACAGGGATCGTTATATGGCTACACCTTC. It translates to CASSSRQGSLYGYTF.

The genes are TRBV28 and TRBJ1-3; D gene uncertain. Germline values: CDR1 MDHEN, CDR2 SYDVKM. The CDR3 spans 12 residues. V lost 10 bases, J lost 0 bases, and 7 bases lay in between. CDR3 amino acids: CAIRGSGNTIYF. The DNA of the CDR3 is TGTGCCATCCGAGGCTCTGGAAACACCATATATTTT. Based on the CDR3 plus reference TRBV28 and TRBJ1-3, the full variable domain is DVKVTQSSRYLVKRTGEKVFLECVQDMDHENMFWYRQDPGLGLRLIYFSYDVKMKEKGDIPEGYSVSREKKERFSLILESASTNQTSMYLCAIRGSGNTIYFGEGSWLTVV.

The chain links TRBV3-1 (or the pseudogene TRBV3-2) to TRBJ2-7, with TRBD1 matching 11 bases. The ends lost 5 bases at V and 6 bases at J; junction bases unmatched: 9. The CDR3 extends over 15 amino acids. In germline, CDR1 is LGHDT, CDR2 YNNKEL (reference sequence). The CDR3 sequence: CASSFSGQGASEQYF. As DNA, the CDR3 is TGTGCCAGCAGCTTCTCCGGACAGGGGGCGAGCGAGCAGTACTTC.

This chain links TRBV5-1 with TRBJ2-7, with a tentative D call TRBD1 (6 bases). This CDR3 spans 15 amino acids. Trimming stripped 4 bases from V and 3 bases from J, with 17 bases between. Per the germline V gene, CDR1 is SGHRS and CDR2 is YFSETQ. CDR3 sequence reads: CASSDSGHGGYEQYF. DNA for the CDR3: TGCGCCAGCAGCGATTCGGGACATGGCGGCTACGAGCAGTACTTC.